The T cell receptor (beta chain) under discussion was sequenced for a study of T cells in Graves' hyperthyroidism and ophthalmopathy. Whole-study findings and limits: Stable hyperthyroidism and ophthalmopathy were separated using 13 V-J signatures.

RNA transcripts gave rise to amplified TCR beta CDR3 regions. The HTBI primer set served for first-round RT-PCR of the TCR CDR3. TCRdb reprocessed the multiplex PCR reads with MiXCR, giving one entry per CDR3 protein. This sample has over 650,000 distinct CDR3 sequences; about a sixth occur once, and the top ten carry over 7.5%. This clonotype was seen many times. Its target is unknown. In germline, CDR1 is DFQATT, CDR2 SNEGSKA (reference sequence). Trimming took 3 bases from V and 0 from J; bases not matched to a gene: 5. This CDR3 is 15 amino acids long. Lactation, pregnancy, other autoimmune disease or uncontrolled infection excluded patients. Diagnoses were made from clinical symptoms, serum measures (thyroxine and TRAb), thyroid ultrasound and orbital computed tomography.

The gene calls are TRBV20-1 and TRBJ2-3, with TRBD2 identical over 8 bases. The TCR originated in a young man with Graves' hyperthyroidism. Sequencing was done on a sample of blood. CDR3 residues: CSARELAVSTDTQYF. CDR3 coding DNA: TGCAGTGCTAGGGAACTAGCGGTTAGCACAGATACGCAGTATTTT.